These 29 T cell receptor beta chains were all obtained from the same sample, sequenced in a study of graft-versus-host responses after intestinal transplantation (dated by TCRdb to 2020 to 2022). These receptors are not linked to any known antigen. The library relied on the immunoSEQ multiplex PCR assay. Held by TCRdb, this immuneACCESS table contains in-frame sequences only and omits some clones. Under half of the omission traces to an unresolved V gene where checked; the cause of the rest is unknown. The sample table holds 96,000 or so clones, of which about 93% were seen once. The top ten constitute more than 0.15% of the sample. The time point tag for this specimen amounts to: cells obtained before transplantation from donor or recipient. This sample comprised unstimulated CD4+ T cells sorted from spleen or lymph node cells, obtained before intestinal transplant. All receptors come from a human donor who received an intestinal transplant.

This chain links TRBV5-4 with TRBJ2-7, with a tentative D call TRBD1 (6 bases). V lost 4 bases, J lost 3 bases, and 11 bases lay in between. The CDR3 has 13 amino acids. Germline loops: CDR1 SGHNT, CDR2 YYREEE (reference sequence). CDR3 residues: CASSKRQDYEQYF. The DNA for the CDR3 is TGTGCCAGCAGCAAACGACAGGACTACGAGCAGTACTTC.

The chain uses TRBV4-2 and TRBJ2-5; 9 positions agree with TRBD1. This CDR3 region has 16 residues. V trimming: 4 bases; J trimming: 3 bases; junction bases outside the gene matches: 9. CDR1 and CDR2 (germline): LGHNA, YNFKEQ. The CDR3 spells CASSPRQGGFEETQYF. For the CDR3, the DNA is TGTGCCAGCAGCCCTCGACAGGGGGGATTCGAAGAGACCCAGTACTTC.

On this clone: In the same sample, other DNA sequences code for this CDR3. The chain carries TRBV2 and TRBJ1-5; 10 bases match TRBD1. Per germline, CDR1 SNHLY and CDR2 FYNNEI. This CDR3 has 14 residues. The ends lost 5 bases at V and 4 bases at J; junction bases unmatched: 2. CDR3 protein: CASSRDRGNQPQHF. The CDR3 bases are TGTGCCAGCAGTAGGGACAGGGGTAATCAGCCCCAGCATTTT.

The V gene is TRBV6-5, the J gene TRBJ2-3; D is perhaps TRBD2 (6 bases). V was pared by 4 bases and J by 6 bases, with 14 bases between. CDR3 length: 14 residues. Germline CDR1 and CDR2: MNHEY and SVGAGI. The CDR3: CASSFTGAGDTQYF. In DNA form, the CDR3 reads TGTGCCAGCAGTTTTACAGGTGCGGGGGATACGCAGTATTTT.

The V call is TRBV4-3, the J call TRBJ1-3, with D perhaps TRBD1 (6 bases). V lost 1 base and J 4 bases, leaving 11 bases between the germline ends. The CDR3 extends over 15 amino acids. The germline gives CDR1 LGHNA, CDR2 YSLEER. In DNA, the CDR3 is TGCGCCAGCAGCCAAGTGCGGGGGCCGGGAAACACCATATATTTT. Its translation: CASSQVRGPGNTIYF.

The CDR3 is CASSITTGIEQYF. The CDR3 nucleotides are TGTGCCAGCAGCATCACGACAGGGATCGAGCAGTACTTC. The J gene is TRBJ2-7, the V gene TRBV11-2, with 7 positions matching TRBD1. The ends lost 5 bases at V and 6 bases at J; junction bases unmatched: 7. Germline lookup yields CDR1 SGHAT and CDR2 FQNNGV. This CDR3 is built from 13 residues.

The V and J genes are TRBV14 and TRBJ2-3, with 11 bases aligning to TRBD2. V lost 0 bases to trimming and J lost 0 bases; unmatched junction nucleotides: 5. CDR1 and CDR2 (germline): SGHDN, FVKESK. CDR3 size: 18 residues. Here the CDR3 DNA reads TGTGCCAGCAGCCAAGACGGGGGACTAGCGGTTAGCACAGATACGCAGTATTTT. Protein: CASSQDGGLAVSTDTQYF.

This chain links TRBV30 with TRBJ2-2, with 10 bases matching TRBD2. V was clipped by 5 bases and J by 2 bases; unmatched bases: 2. Germline CDR1 and CDR2: GTSNPN and SVGIG (reference sequence). This CDR3 contains 14 residues. The CDR3 sequence: CAWGLAVNTGELFF. As DNA, the CDR3 is TGTGCCTGGGGACTAGCGGTTAACACCGGGGAGCTGTTTTTT.

The genes are TRBV7-2 and TRBJ2-7; 10 positions match TRBD1. V shed 4 bases and J 1 base; nucleotides not matched to a gene: 10. CDR3 length: 17 amino acids. The germline CDR1 and CDR2 sequences are SGHTA and FQGNSA. The CDR3 loop reads CASSSVSGQGWSYEQYF. CDR3 DNA: TGTGCCAGCAGCTCTGTGTCGGGACAGGGGTGGTCCTACGAGCAGTACTTC. Full variable domain (missing parts from reference TRBV7-2 and TRBJ2-7): GAGVSQSPSNKVTEKGKDVELRCDPISGHTALYWYRQSLGQGLEFLIYFQGNSAPDKSGLPSDRFSAERTGGSVSTLTIQRTQQEDSAVYLCASSSVSGQGWSYEQYFGPGTRLTVT.

The chain employs TRBV9 and TRBJ2-1; 11 bases agree with TRBD1. Germline assignment: CDR1 SGDLS and CDR2 YYNGEE. The CDR3 totals 15 residues. The V and J ends lost 5 bases and 3 bases, in that order; junction bases with no gene match: 4. In DNA, the CDR3 is TGTGCCAGCAGTAAGGGACAGGGGGACTACAATGAGCAGTTCTTC. Translating it yields CASSKGQGDYNEQFF.

A single count supports this clone. This chain uses TRBV7-2 with TRBJ1-2; D unresolved. Trimming shortened V by 2 bases and J by 4 bases, and 11 bases separated the two germline ends. Per germline, CDR1 SGHTA and CDR2 FQGNSA. The CDR3 runs to 14 residues. The DNA for the CDR3 is TGTGCCAGCAGCTTAACCCGGTCCTCCTATGGCTACACCTTC. It yields the protein CASSLTRSSYGYTF.

This clone was counted once. V usage is TRBV9 and J usage is TRBJ1-4; a possible D gene is TRBD1 (6 bases). CDR1 and CDR2 (germline): SGDLS, YYNGEE. Trimming pared 1 base from V and 2 bases from J, leaving 9 bases between. The CDR3 extends over 15 amino acids. DNA for the CDR3: TGTGCCAGCAGCGTACGGGGGGCGACTAATGAAAAACTGTTTTTT. Translating gives CASSVRGATNEKLFF.

The genes are TRBV19 and TRBJ2-6, with 9 bases lining up with TRBD2. There are 14 residues in the CDR3. The V gene end was trimmed by 8 bases and the J gene end by 9 bases; junction bases not matched to a gene: 8. Germline V gene sequence: CDR1 LNHDA, CDR2 SQIVND (reference sequence). The CDR3 here is CASGKRGDFNVLTF. The CDR3 DNA reads as TGTGCCAGTGGCAAGCGGGGGGATTTCAACGTCCTGACTTTC.

The chain is built from TRBV2 and TRBJ2-1, with 14 bases lining up with TRBD2. Germline trimming cut 6 bases from V and 6 bases from J; bases unmatched to any gene: 7. The CDR3 sequence is 16 residues long. Germline V gene lookup returns CDR1 SNHLY and CDR2 FYNNEI. The CDR3 DNA follows: TGTGCCAGCAGGAAAGGGACTAGCGGGAGCAGCAATGAGCAGTTCTTC. This codes for CASRKGTSGSSNEQFF.

The gene calls are TRBV11-3 and TRBJ2-2, with a weak D call TRBD2 (5 bases). From germline, CDR1 is SGHNT and CDR2 YENEEA. Trimming cost V 3 bases and J 4 bases, with 9 bases left between them. This CDR3 contains 14 residues. Written as DNA, the CDR3 is TGTGCCAGCAGCTTCTTGGGGAGCACCGGGGAGCTGTTTTTT. It translates to CASSFLGSTGELFF.

This clone was found once. The rearrangement uses TRBV4-2 and TRBJ1-5; maybe TRBD1 (6 bases). The CDR3 loop spans 16 amino acids. The V end lost 2 bases, the J end lost 4 bases, and 15 bases lay between the germline ends. Germline values: CDR1 LGHNA, CDR2 YNFKEQ. CDR3 residues: CASSQLDRRANQPQHF. As DNA, the CDR3 is TGTGCCAGCAGCCAATTAGACAGGCGAGCAAATCAGCCCCAGCATTTT.

V gene TRBV29-1 combines with J gene TRBJ1-1, with 8 bases lining up with TRBD1. The CDR3 runs 13 residues. J was trimmed by 3 bases and V by 6 bases; bases with no gene match: 6. Germline assignment: CDR1 SQVTM and CDR2 ANQGSEA. The CDR3 DNA reads TGCAGCGTCGCGGACAGGGCTTACACTGAAGCTTTCTTT. Translated, it gives CSVADRAYTEAFF.

The V and J genes are TRBV2 and TRBJ1-1; D unresolved. The germline V and J ends were trimmed by 4 bases and 11 bases, with 11 bases remaining between them. Germline V gene data show CDR1 as SNHLY and CDR2 as FYNNEI. The CDR3 is made up of 11 amino acids. CDR3 sequence reads: CASSGEAMAFF. The CDR3 DNA reads as TGTGCCAGCAGTGGAGAGGCGATGGCTTTCTTT.

This clone is a singleton in its sample. CDR3 sequence: CASGFPARGRSTGELFF. CDR3 coding DNA: TGTGCTAGTGGTTTCCCCGCGCGGGGGCGCAGCACCGGGGAGCTGTTTTTT. The chain links TRBV12-5 to TRBJ2-2; D is perhaps TRBD2 (7 bases). Germline V gives CDR1 LGHNT, CDR2 FRNRAP. The ends were cut back, 3 bases at V and 4 bases at J, with 18 bases in the middle. The CDR3 is 17 amino acids.

The chain combines TRBV6-1 with TRBJ2-7, with 7 bases matching TRBD2. V trimming: 6 bases; J trimming: 2 bases; junction bases outside the gene matches: 7. This CDR3 spans 14 amino acids. Looked up from germline, CDR1 is MNHNS and CDR2 is SASEGT. The CDR3 nucleotides are TGTGCCAGCAGAGTAGCGGGTGCCACCTACGAGCAGTACTTC. Protein sequence: CASRVAGATYEQYF.

The gene calls are TRBV19 and TRBJ1-1; 7 nucleotides line up with TRBD1. The CDR3 sequence is 14 residues long. CDR1 and CDR2 from the germline V gene are LNHDA and SQIVND (reference sequence). Trimming took 5 bases from V and 1 from J; bases not matched to a gene: 4. The CDR3 sequence: CASSYDRANTEAFF. The DNA of the CDR3 is TGTGCCAGTAGTTACGACAGGGCGAACACTGAAGCTTTCTTT.

The chain links TRBV15 to TRBJ2-6, with D possibly TRBD1 on 6 matching bases. CDR1 and CDR2 (germline): LNHNV, YYDKDF (reference sequence). This CDR3 has 18 amino acids. Trimming left V 1 base short and J 0 bases short, with 13 bases between. The CDR3 region has the DNA TGTGCCACCAGCAGAGTATGGACAGCACACTCTGGGGCCAACGTCCTGACTTTC. It yields the protein CATSRVWTAHSGANVLTF.

This clone was detected only once. This chain joins TRBV6-5 and TRBJ1-6, with TRBD1 matching over 9 bases. V lost 4 bases to trimming and J lost 8 bases; unmatched junction nucleotides: 3. This CDR3 spans 14 amino acids. The germline V gene has CDR1 MNHEY and CDR2 SVGAGI. The CDR3 nucleotides read TGTGCCAGCAGTTCACAGGGGGCTTATTCACCCCTCCACTTT. Amino acid sequence: CASSSQGAYSPLHF.

The V call is TRBV5-6, the J call TRBJ2-5, with TRBD1 matching 9 bases. J was trimmed by 5 bases and V by 3 bases; bases with no gene match: 2. CDR1 and CDR2 from the germline V gene are SGHDT and YYEEEE. The CDR3 covers 13 residues. DNA of the CDR3: TGTGCCAGCAGCTGGGACAGGGCTGAGACCCAGTACTTC. Its protein product is CASSWDRAETQYF.

This rearrangement joins TRBV6-1 to TRBJ1-2; weak D call: TRBD1 (5 bases). Germline values: CDR1 MNHNS, CDR2 SASEGT. The CDR3 length is 17 residues. Trimming pared 2 bases from V and 2 bases from J, leaving 18 bases between. For the CDR3, the DNA is TGTGCCAGCAGTGAAAGGGGACGGCGGGGATCGAACTATGGCTACACCTTC. Its translation: CASSERGRRGSNYGYTF.

V is TRBV6-1 and J is TRBJ1-1, with a weak D call TRBD1 (5 bases). Germline assignment: CDR1 MNHNS and CDR2 SASEGT. There are 15 residues in the CDR3. V was cut by 1 base and J by 4 bases, with 13 bases left in between. In nucleotides, the CDR3 is TGTGCCAGCAGTGAAGGGGGGGGGTCGGGCACTGAAGCTTTCTTT. It yields the protein CASSEGGGSGTEAFF.

The chain has TRBV7-2 and TRBJ1-2; D possibly corresponds to TRBD1 (6 bases). Germline assignment: CDR1 SGHTA and CDR2 FQGNSA. CDR3 length: 13 amino acids. V lost 5 bases to trimming and J lost 7 bases, with 14 bases between them. The CDR3 nucleotides are TGTGCCAGCAGCCCGGGGGGGGCGCCTGGCTACACCTTC. It yields the protein CASSPGGAPGYTF. Together with reference TRBV7-2 and TRBJ1-2, the CDR3 gives the full variable domain: GAGVSQSPSNKVTEKGKDVELRCDPISGHTALYWYRQSLGQGLEFLIYFQGNSAPDKSGLPSDRFSAERTGGSVSTLTIQRTQQEDSAVYLCASSPGGAPGYTFGSGTRLTVV.

The chain links TRBV5-1 to TRBJ2-2; 8 bases agree with TRBD1. CDR1 and CDR2 (germline): SGHRS, YFSETQ. CDR3 length: 14 residues. V trimming: 4 bases; J trimming: 6 bases; junction bases outside the gene matches: 5. This CDR3 is CASSPTGGSGELFF. DNA of the CDR3: TGCGCCAGCAGCCCTACAGGGGGATCCGGGGAGCTGTTTTTT.

This chain's CDR3 is CASSLVRGQGDYGYTF. CDR3 coding DNA: TGTGCCAGCAGCTTAGTTAGGGGACAGGGGGACTATGGCTACACCTTC. This rearrangement joins TRBV11-2 to TRBJ1-2, with 11 bases identical to TRBD1. The CDR3 spans 16 residues. V lost 1 base and J lost 3; bases outside the gene matches: 4. The germline CDR1 and CDR2 sequences are SGHAT and FQNNGV.